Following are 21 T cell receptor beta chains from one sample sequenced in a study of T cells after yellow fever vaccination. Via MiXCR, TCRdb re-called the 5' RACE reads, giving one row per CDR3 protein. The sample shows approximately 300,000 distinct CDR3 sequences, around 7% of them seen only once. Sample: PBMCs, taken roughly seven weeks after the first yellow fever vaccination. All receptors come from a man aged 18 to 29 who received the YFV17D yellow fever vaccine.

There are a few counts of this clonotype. The CDR3 nucleotides are TGTGCCAGCAGTTACCTGGGTTCACCCCTCCACTTT. It yields the protein CASSYLGSPLHF. The rearrangement joins TRBV6-5 to TRBJ1-6; D is unresolved. Germline lookup yields CDR1 MNHEY and CDR2 SVGAGI. There are 12 residues in the CDR3. With 2 bases removed from V and 9 bases from J, the gap between germline ends came to 5 bases.

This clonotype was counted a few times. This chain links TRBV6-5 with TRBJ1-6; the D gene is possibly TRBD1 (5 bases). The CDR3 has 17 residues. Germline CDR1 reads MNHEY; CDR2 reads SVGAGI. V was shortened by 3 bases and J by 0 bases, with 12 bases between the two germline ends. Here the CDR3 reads CASSYDSKSSYNSPLHF. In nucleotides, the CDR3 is TGTGCCAGCAGTTATGACAGCAAGAGCTCCTATAATTCACCCCTCCACTTT.

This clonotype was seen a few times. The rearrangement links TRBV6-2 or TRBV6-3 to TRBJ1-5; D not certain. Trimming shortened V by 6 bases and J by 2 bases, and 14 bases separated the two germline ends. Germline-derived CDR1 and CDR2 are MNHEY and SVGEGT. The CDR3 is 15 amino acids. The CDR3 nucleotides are TGTGCCAGCAGCCCGCCGGACGCAGGCAATCAGCCCCAGCATTTT. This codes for CASSPPDAGNQPQHF.

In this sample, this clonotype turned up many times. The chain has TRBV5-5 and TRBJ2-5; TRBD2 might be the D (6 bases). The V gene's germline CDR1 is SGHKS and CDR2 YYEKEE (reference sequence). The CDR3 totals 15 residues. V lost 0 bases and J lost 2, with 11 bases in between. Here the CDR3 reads CASSLAGVGQETQYF. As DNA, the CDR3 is TGTGCCAGCAGCTTGGCGGGAGTGGGTCAAGAGACCCAGTACTTC.

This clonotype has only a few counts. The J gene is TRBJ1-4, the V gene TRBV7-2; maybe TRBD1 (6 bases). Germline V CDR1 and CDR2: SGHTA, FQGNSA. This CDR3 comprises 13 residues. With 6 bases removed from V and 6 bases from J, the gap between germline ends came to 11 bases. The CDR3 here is CASSQDRYEKLFF. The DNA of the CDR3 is TGTGCCAGCAGTCAGGACAGATATGAAAAACTGTTTTTT.

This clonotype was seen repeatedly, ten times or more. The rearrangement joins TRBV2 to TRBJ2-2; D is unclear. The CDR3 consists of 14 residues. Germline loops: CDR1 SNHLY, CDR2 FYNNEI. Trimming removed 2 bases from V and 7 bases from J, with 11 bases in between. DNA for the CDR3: TGTGCCAGCAGTGAACCCAGTGACGGCGGGGAGCTGTTTTTT. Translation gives CASSEPSDGGELFF.

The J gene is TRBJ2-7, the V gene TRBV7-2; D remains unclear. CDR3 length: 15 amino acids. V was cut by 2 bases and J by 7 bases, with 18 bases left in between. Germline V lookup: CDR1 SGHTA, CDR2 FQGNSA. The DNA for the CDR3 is TGTGCCAGCAGCTTAACTTCGTCTCCCCATACGGAGCAGTACTTC. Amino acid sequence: CASSLTSSPHTEQYF.

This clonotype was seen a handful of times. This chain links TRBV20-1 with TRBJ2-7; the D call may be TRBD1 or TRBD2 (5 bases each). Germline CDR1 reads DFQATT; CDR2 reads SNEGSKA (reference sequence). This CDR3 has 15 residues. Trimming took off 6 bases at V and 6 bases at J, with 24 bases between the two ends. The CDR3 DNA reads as TGCAGTGCCGTCCAAGGGACCAGCGAGGGTGGCGAGCAGTACTTC. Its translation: CSAVQGTSEGGEQYF.

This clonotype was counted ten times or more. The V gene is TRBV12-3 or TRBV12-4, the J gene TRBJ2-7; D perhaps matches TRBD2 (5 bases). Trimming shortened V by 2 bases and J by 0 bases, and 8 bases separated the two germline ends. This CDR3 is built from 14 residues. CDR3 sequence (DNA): TGTGCCAGCAGTTTATTCGGGGACTCCTACGAGCAGTACTTC. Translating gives CASSLFGDSYEQYF.

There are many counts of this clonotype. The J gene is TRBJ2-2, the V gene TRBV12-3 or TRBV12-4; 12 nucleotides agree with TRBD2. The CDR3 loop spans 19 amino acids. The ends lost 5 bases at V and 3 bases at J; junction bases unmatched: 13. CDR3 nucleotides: TGTGCCAGCAGTAGGACCCAGGGACTAGCGGGCCGGTACACCGGGGAGCTGTTTTTT. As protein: CASSRTQGLAGRYTGELFF.

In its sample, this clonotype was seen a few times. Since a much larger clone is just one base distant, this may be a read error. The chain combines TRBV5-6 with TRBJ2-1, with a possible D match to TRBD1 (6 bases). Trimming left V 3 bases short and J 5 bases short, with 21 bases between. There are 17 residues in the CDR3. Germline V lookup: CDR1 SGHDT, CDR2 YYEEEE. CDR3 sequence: CASSSNLEGDLHNEQFF. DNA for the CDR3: TGTGCCAGCAGCTCTAACTTAGAGGGGGACCTCCACAATGAGCAGTTCTTC.

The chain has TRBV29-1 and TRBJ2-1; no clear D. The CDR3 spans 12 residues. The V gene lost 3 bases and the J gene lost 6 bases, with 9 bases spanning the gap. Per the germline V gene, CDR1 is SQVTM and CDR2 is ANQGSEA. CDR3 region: CSVDYVANEQFF. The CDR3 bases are TGCAGCGTTGACTACGTCGCCAATGAGCAGTTCTTC.

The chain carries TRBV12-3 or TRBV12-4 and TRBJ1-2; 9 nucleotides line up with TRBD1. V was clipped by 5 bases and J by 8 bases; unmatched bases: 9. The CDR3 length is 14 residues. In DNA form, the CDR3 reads TGTGCCAGCAGTACCGGGACAGGGAGTCAGGGCTACACCTTC. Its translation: CASSTGTGSQGYTF.

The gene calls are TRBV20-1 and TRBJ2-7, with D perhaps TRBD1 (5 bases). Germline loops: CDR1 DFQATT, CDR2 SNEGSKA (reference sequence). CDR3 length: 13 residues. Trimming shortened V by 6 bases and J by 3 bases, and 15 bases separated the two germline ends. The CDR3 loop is CSARKTGIYEQYV. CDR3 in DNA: TGCAGTGCCAGGAAAACAGGCATCTACGAGCAGTACGTC.

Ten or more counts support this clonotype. The CDR3 nucleotides read TGTGCCAGCAGGTCGTGGAGGGGCACTAGCACAGATACGCAGTATTTT. This encodes CASRSWRGTSTDTQYF. This chain connects TRBV12-3 or TRBV12-4 to TRBJ2-3, with D possibly being TRBD2 (6 bases). Trimming took off 6 bases at V and 0 bases at J, with 16 bases between the two ends. The CDR3 extends over 16 amino acids.

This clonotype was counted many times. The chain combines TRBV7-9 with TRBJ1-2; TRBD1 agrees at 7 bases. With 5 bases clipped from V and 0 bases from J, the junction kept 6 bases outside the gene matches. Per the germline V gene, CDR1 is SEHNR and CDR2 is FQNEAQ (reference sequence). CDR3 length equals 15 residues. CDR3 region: CASSLDRATNYGYTF. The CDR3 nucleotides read TGTGCCAGCAGCCTAGACAGGGCCACTAACTATGGCTACACCTTC.

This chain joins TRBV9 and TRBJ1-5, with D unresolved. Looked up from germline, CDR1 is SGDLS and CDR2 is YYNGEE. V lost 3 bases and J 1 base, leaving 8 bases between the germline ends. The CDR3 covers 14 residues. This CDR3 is CASSAPPSNQPQHF. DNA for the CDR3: TGTGCCAGCAGCGCCCCCCCAAGCAATCAGCCCCAGCATTTT.

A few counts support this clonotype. CDR3 loop: CASSLNQGAEAFF. In DNA form, the CDR3 reads TGCGCCAGCAGCCTGAACCAGGGAGCTGAAGCTTTCTTT. V and J are TRBV5-1 and TRBJ1-1; possibly TRBD1 for D (5 bases). The germline gives CDR1 SGHRS, CDR2 YFSETQ. The CDR3 extends over 13 amino acids. V was shortened by 4 bases and J by 6 bases, with 13 bases between the two germline ends.

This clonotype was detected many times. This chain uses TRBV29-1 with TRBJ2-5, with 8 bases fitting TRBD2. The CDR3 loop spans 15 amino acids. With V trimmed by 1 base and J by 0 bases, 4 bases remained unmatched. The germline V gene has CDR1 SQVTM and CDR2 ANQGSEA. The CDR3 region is CSVEGGRGDQETQYF. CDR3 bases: TGCAGCGTTGAAGGAGGGCGGGGGGACCAAGAGACCCAGTACTTC.

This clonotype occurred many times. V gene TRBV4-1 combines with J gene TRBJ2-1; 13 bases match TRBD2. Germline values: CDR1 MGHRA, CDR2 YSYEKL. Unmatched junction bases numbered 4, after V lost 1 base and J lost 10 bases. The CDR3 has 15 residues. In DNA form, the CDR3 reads TGCGCCAGCAGCCAAGGACTAGCGGGGGGTTGGGAGCAGTTCTTC. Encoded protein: CASSQGLAGGWEQFF.

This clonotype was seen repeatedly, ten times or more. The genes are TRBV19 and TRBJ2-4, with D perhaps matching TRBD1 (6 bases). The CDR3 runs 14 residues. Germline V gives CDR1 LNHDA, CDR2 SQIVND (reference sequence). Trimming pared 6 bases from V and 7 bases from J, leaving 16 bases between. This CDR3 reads CASSTGQGFNIQYF. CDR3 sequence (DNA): TGTGCCAGTAGCACAGGGCAGGGTTTCAACATTCAGTACTTC.